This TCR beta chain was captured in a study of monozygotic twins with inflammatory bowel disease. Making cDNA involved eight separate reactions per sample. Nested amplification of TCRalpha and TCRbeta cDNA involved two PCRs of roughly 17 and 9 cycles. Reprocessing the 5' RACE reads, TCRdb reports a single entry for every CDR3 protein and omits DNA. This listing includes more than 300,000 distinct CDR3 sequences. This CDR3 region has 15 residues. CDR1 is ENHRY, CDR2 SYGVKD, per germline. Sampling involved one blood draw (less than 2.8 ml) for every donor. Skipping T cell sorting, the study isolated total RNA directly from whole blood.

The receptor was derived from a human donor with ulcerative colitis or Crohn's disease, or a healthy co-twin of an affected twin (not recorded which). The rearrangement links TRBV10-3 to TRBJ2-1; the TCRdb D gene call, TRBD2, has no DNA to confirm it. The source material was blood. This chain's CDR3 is CAISEGLAGANEQFF.